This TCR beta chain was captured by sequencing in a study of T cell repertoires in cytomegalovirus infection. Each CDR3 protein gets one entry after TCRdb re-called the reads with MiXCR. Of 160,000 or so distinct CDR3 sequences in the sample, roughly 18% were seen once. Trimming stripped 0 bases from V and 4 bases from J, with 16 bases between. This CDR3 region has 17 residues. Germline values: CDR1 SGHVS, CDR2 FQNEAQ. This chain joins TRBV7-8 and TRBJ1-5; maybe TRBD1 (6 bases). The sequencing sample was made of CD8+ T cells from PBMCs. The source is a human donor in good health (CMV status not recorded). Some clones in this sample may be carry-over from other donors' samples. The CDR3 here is CASSLAHSGQLNQPQHF. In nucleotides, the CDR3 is TGTGCCAGCAGCTTAGCGCATTCGGGACAATTAAATCAGCCCCAGCATTTT. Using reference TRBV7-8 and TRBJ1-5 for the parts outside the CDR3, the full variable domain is GAGVSQSPRYKVAKRGQDVALRCDPISGHVSLFWYQQALGQGPEFLTYFQNEAQLDKSGLPSDRFFAERPEGSVSTLKIQRTQQEDSAVYLCASSLAHSGQLNQPQHFGDGTRLSIL.